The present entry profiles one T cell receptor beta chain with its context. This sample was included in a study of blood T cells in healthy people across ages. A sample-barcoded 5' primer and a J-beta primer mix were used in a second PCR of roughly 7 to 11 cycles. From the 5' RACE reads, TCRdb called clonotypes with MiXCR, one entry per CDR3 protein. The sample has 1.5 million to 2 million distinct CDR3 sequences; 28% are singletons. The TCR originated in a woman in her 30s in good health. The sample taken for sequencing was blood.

This CDR3 is CSVTSGPAKGDNEQYF. The CDR3 DNA sequence: TGCAGCGTTACTAGCGGGCCTGCAAAGGGGGACAATGAGCAGTACTTC. The chain has TRBV29-1 and TRBJ2-1; TRBD2 agrees at 9 bases. TRBJ2-7 explains the end of the DNA better; the J call may be wrong. Germline V gives CDR1 SQVTM, CDR2 ANQGSEA. This CDR3 region has 16 residues.